This T cell receptor beta chain emerged from a study of T cell responses to AZD1222 COVID-19 vaccine (dated by TCRdb to the early 2020s). For the wider study: AZD1222 recipients given second doses at about 4 weeks or at about 12 weeks were pooled, since spike-specific TCR depth and breadth were not found to differ between the two schedules. A total of 233 trial participants underwent TCR sequencing, of whom 200 to 220 had received two doses of AZD1222 and roughly 26 had received two doses of the MenACWY control vaccine. Enrollment into the trials was organized by age into subgroups of 18-55, 56-69 and 70-plus years, and those subgroups contained about 160, 30 and 59 TCR-sequenced participants, respectively. The research as a whole found: In the small 56-69-year group, the increase in depth fell short of significance, most likely because of low power. The vaccine-associated CD4 TCRs covered the entire spike protein, and the dominant responses fell in regions 160-218 and 743-854. Epitopes outside the regions mutated in the B.1.351 and B.1.1.7 variants were reportedly recognized by nearly half of the unique spike-specific TCRs. Conclusions about previously exposed vaccinees are limited, since just a handful of AZD1222 recipients were seropositive for SARS-CoV-2 at baseline. Participants were mostly white British and included more females than males, and it was suggested by the authors that clonal diversity may have been underestimated. After two AZD1222 doses, both the breadth and the depth of spike-specific TCRs were significantly higher than at day 0 and than in MenACWY recipients. Because no day 14 peak-response samples were available, the repertoires could be characterized only after the peak T cell response.

Explained via the paper, the time point label denotes: baseline before first vaccination. Samples from vaccinated people were obtained from the UK trials COV001 and COV002, which included a single-blind randomized controlled phase 2/3 trial of AZD1222 (ChAdOx1 nCoV-19) in healthy adults. For TCRbeta chain sequencing, PBMC samples from trial participants were taken at day 0 and at day 28 after the second dose. The CDR3 regions of human TCRbeta chains were analyzed by immunosequencing. Under the source paper's analysis protocol: Repertoire TCRs were checked for matches against a reference library of SARS-CoV-2-specific TCRs that had been generated using the MIRA antigen-specificity platform. Breadth was defined as the fraction of unique TCRs that were SARS-CoV-2-associated. Depth was defined as the fraction of total T cells that were SARS-CoV-2-associated. Using the MIRA data, each spike-specific TCR was assigned both to the spike region to which the TCR was reactive and to a CD4 or CD8 class. Log10-transformed breadth and depth values were compared by one-way ANOVA with Sidak's multiple comparisons tests. In TCRdb, the immuneACCESS table is reduced to in-frame sequences with V and J assigned. These tables do not hold every clone; where another copy was compared, an unresolved V gene accounts for under half, and the others remain unexplained. D and trimming were read from the DNA, whereas the V and J calls and clone size are those reported in that table. For this sample the table gives around 200,000 clones, of which about 91% were detected only once. The ten largest account for around 8% of the sample.

Points on this clone: Its antigen remains unidentified. No quality values exist for individual bases; no much larger clone is one base distant.

CDR1 SGHRS and CDR2 YFSETQ were looked up in the germline V gene. Here V drops 1 base and J drops 0 bases, and the junction holds 15 bases not matched to any gene. The CDR3 measures 21 amino acids from cysteine to phenylalanine. Solely the CDR3 DNA is kept, with 63 bases framed from the first base. This specimen consisted of peripheral blood, obtained on day 0 of AZD1222 vaccination. The chain couples TRBV5-1 to TRBJ1-6; TRBD1 matches 8 bases in the middle. This receptor was obtained from an adult in good health. The bases are TGCGCCAGCAGCTTGACCCACCCCGGACAGGGTAGAAGCTCCTATAATTCACCCCTCCACTTT. Its coded protein is CASSLTHPGQGRSSYNSPLHF.